This entry concerns a single T cell receptor beta chain. This CDR3 comprises 19 residues. Germline CDR1 is SEHNR and CDR2 is FQNEAQ (reference sequence). The V and J ends lost 3 bases and 4 bases, in that order; junction bases with no gene match: 19. Here immunoSEQ multiplex PCR was the method, and the copy in TCRdb shows in-frame clones only, minus some. This table has 150,000 to 200,000 clones, around four fifths appearing once. The data originate from a study of blood T cell repertoires in COVID-19. The sequence came from a woman aged 50 to 60 who had recovered from COVID-19. Sequencing input: PBMCs or T cells enriched from blood (not recorded which). The rearrangement uses TRBV7-9 and TRBJ1-2; the match to TRBD1 covers 8 bases. CDR3 bases: TGTGCCAGCAGCTTGAACGCTCGGGACAGGCAAAAGGGGACCTATGGCTACACCTTC. Protein product: CASSLNARDRQKGTYGYTF.